The 29 T cell receptor beta chains given below trace back to one sample, sequenced in a study of blood T cell repertoires in COVID-19. Using immunoSEQ multiplex PCR, the repertoire was profiled, and TCRdb retains in-frame clones only, with some absent. Of hundreds of thousands of clones listed, more than 75% are singletons. Sequencing was done on a sample of peripheral blood. The receptors here all came from a woman in her fifties or sixties who had recovered from COVID-19.

The chain links TRBV28 to TRBJ1-2, with 7 bases aligning to TRBD1. V gave up 5 bases and J gave up 4 bases; unmatched junction bases: 7. The CDR3 covers 14 residues. Germline assignment: CDR1 MDHEN and CDR2 SYDVKM. The CDR3 nucleotides are TGTGCCAGCAGTGCATACAGGGGAATCTATGGCTACACCTTC. The encoded protein is CASSAYRGIYGYTF.

The rearrangement links TRBV5-1 to TRBJ2-1; tentative D call: TRBD1 (6 bases). The CDR3 has 13 amino acids. The V end lost 4 bases, the J end lost 5 bases, and 10 bases lay between the germline ends. CDR1 SGHRS and CDR2 YFSETQ come from the germline V gene. CDR3 protein: CASSAGQNNEQFF. The CDR3 DNA follows: TGCGCCAGCAGCGCCGGACAGAACAATGAGCAGTTCTTC.

The rearrangement uses TRBV15 and TRBJ2-7; 9 positions agree with TRBD1. The CDR3 spans 15 residues. The trim removed 1 base at V and 3 bases at J, leaving 4 bases unmatched. Germline V gene lookup returns CDR1 LNHNV and CDR2 YYDKDF (reference sequence). The CDR3 protein is CATSRAGQGFYEQYF. The CDR3, as DNA: TGTGCCACCAGCAGAGCGGGACAGGGTTTCTACGAGCAGTACTTC.

The J gene is TRBJ1-4, the V gene TRBV4-1; TRBD1 aligns across 8 bases. This CDR3 is built from 15 residues. Germline CDR1 reads MGHRA; CDR2 reads YSYEKL. Trimming took 2 bases from V and 8 from J; bases not matched to a gene: 7. Here the CDR3 reads CASSQMTGVGEKLFF. The CDR3 DNA reads as TGCGCCAGCAGCCAAATGACAGGGGTGGGGGAAAAACTGTTTTTT.

V and J are TRBV27 and TRBJ1-2; D is undetermined. This CDR3 spans 14 amino acids. V lost 0 bases, J lost 8 bases, and 13 bases lay in between. Germline V lookup: CDR1 MNHEY, CDR2 SMNVEV (reference sequence). The CDR3 sequence: CASSLSLGVGGYTF. CDR3 nucleotide sequence: TGTGCCAGCAGTTTATCGCTGGGAGTGGGAGGCTACACCTTC.

The chain uses TRBV3-1 (or the pseudogene TRBV3-2) and TRBJ1-1; TRBD1 agrees at 8 bases. There are 13 residues in the CDR3. The V gene end was trimmed by 0 bases and the J gene end by 10 bases; junction bases not matched to a gene: 4. Germline assignment: CDR1 LGHDT and CDR2 YNNKEL (reference sequence). The CDR3 DNA sequence: TGTGCCAGCAGCCAAGAGGGACAGGTCGCAGCTTTCTTT. It yields the protein CASSQEGQVAAFF.

This chain connects TRBV14 to TRBJ2-1; 7 bases line up with TRBD2. CDR3 length equals 14 residues. CDR1 SGHDN and CDR2 FVKESK come from the germline V gene. J was trimmed by 1 base and V by 7 bases; bases with no gene match: 4. The CDR3 DNA follows: TGTGCCAGCATGGGGACTAATTCCTACAATGAGCAGTTCTTC. The encoded protein is CASMGTNSYNEQFF.

CDR3 sequence (DNA): TGTGCCAGCAGCTTAGGCTCGTGGGGGCCTTACAATGAGCAGTTCTTC. It codes for CASSLGSWGPYNEQFF. The V gene is TRBV7-2, the J gene TRBJ2-1; a weak D match, TRBD1 (6 bases). Trimming stripped 1 base from V and 4 bases from J, with 14 bases between. The CDR3 runs to 16 residues. Germline V lookup: CDR1 SGHTA, CDR2 FQGNSA.

The chain carries TRBV3-1 (or the pseudogene TRBV3-2) and TRBJ2-3; D might be TRBD2 (5 bases). Trimming took off 4 bases at V and 2 bases at J, with 16 bases between the two ends. CDR3 length: 16 amino acids. Looked up from germline, CDR1 is LGHDT and CDR2 is YNNKEL (reference sequence). The CDR3 DNA reads as TGTGCCAGCAGCCGAAGCCCGGCGGGCCCCACAGATACGCAGTATTTT. Encoded protein: CASSRSPAGPTDTQYF.

V usage is TRBV19 and J usage is TRBJ2-2; 9 positions match TRBD1. Germline assignment: CDR1 LNHDA and CDR2 SQIVND (reference sequence). V was clipped by 7 bases and J by 3 bases; unmatched bases: 3. This CDR3 is built from 14 residues. The CDR3 nucleotides are TGTGCCAGTATAGACAGGGGGGACACCGGGGAGCTGTTTTTT. It is translated as CASIDRGDTGELFF.

The CDR3 loop is CASSFITEAFF. The CDR3 coding sequence is TGTGCCAGCAGTTTCATCACTGAAGCTTTCTTT. V usage is TRBV27 and J usage is TRBJ1-1; D is ambiguous. Germline V gene sequence: CDR1 MNHEY, CDR2 SMNVEV (reference sequence). This CDR3 comprises 11 residues. V was pared by 3 bases and J by 4 bases, with 3 bases between.

The rearrangement links TRBV5-1 to TRBJ2-5; 9 bases fit TRBD1. Germline CDR1 is SGHRS and CDR2 is YFSETQ. The trim removed 3 bases at V and 5 bases at J, leaving 8 bases unmatched. This CDR3 region has 15 residues. The CDR3 nucleotides read TGCGCCAGCAGCTGGGGGACAGGGACGTCGGAGACCCAGTACTTC. The encoded protein is CASSWGTGTSETQYF.

This rearrangement joins TRBV7-8 to TRBJ1-6; D may be TRBD1 (5 bases). The CDR3 extends over 17 amino acids. V lost 5 bases and J 8 bases, leaving 22 bases between the germline ends. The germline V gene encodes CDR1 SGHVS and CDR2 FQNEAQ. The CDR3 reads CASSPMAGRGSHSPLHF. The CDR3 region has the DNA TGTGCCAGCAGCCCAATGGCCGGGAGGGGCTCGCATTCACCCCTCCACTTT.

The chain carries TRBV20-1 and TRBJ2-5; D ambiguous. The CDR3 contains 11 residues. CDR1 and CDR2 (germline): DFQATT, SNEGSKA (reference sequence). Trimming shortened V by 3 bases and J by 4 bases, and 6 bases separated the two germline ends. The CDR3 DNA reads as TGCAGTGCTAGTTTCATAGAGACCCAGTACTTC. Amino acid sequence: CSASFIETQYF.

The chain is built from TRBV12-3 or TRBV12-4 and TRBJ1-1, with 7 bases that match TRBD1. The CDR3 spans 13 residues. J was trimmed by 6 bases and V by 6 bases; bases with no gene match: 7. The chain's CDR3 is CASSNRGQAEAFF. CDR3 sequence (DNA): TGTGCCAGCAGCAACAGGGGCCAGGCTGAAGCTTTCTTT.

The chain links TRBV30 to TRBJ1-1; D is unclear. CDR1 is GTSNPN, CDR2 SVGIG, per germline (reference sequence). V dropped 3 bases and J dropped 7 bases, with 12 bases sitting between them. The CDR3 sequence is 12 residues long. The CDR3 DNA reads TGTGCCTGGAGGCTGAGCTCCGGTGAAGCTTTCTTT. It codes for CAWRLSSGEAFF.

The chain is built from TRBV5-4 and TRBJ2-3; 12 nucleotides match TRBD1. Trimming removed 4 bases from V and 4 bases from J; junction bases left unmatched: 10. Germline values: CDR1 SGHNT, CDR2 YYREEE (reference sequence). The CDR3 runs to 17 residues. The chain's CDR3 is CASSPNMGQGASDTQYF. The CDR3, as DNA: TGTGCCAGCAGCCCGAATATGGGACAGGGGGCTTCAGATACGCAGTATTTT.

This sequence joins TRBV3-1 (or the pseudogene TRBV3-2) and TRBJ1-3, with D hard to call. Trimming shortened V by 0 bases and J by 0 bases, and 6 bases separated the two germline ends. The CDR3 totals 15 residues. Germline lookup yields CDR1 LGHDT and CDR2 YNNKEL (reference sequence). The CDR3 here is CASSQESRSGNTIYF. CDR3 in DNA: TGTGCCAGCAGCCAAGAATCCCGCTCTGGAAACACCATATATTTT.

V is TRBV6-5 and J is TRBJ1-1, with D possibly being TRBD1 (5 bases). The CDR3 spans 15 residues. The germline V and J ends were trimmed by 0 bases and 2 bases, with 10 bases remaining between them. Per germline, CDR1 MNHEY and CDR2 SVGAGI. As DNA, the CDR3 is TGTGCCAGCAGTTACTCAGGGGTTTTCAACACTGAAGCTTTCTTT. As protein: CASSYSGVFNTEAFF.

The chain combines TRBV15 with TRBJ2-3, with D possibly TRBD1 on 7 matching bases. Looked up from germline, CDR1 is LNHNV and CDR2 is YYDKDF (reference sequence). The CDR3 contains 15 residues. Trimming shortened V by 5 bases and J by 10 bases, and 22 bases separated the two germline ends. The CDR3 sequence: CATSGGGAAQGAQYF. CDR3 DNA sequence: TGTGCCACCAGCGGGGGCGGGGCCGCTCAGGGGGCGCAGTATTTT.

The chain joins TRBV6-2 or TRBV6-3 to TRBJ2-5; the D gene is possibly TRBD1 (5 bases). Germline CDR1 is MNHEY and CDR2 is SVGEGT. The CDR3 is 13 residues long. Trimming left V 5 bases short and J 6 bases short, with 13 bases between. The CDR3 region is CASSETQGQTQYF. For the CDR3, the DNA is TGTGCCAGCAGTGAGACTCAGGGCCAGACCCAGTACTTC.

The rearrangement uses TRBV6-1 and TRBJ1-2; unclear D gene. V was trimmed by 3 bases and J by 5 bases, leaving 10 bases between them. Germline V gene lookup returns CDR1 MNHNS and CDR2 SASEGT. This CDR3 has 13 residues. The CDR3 reads CASSDLTAYGYTF. The CDR3 DNA sequence: TGTGCCAGCAGTGACCTAACCGCTTATGGCTACACCTTC.

The chain carries TRBV7-2 and TRBJ2-5, with 8 nucleotides matching TRBD2. The junction had 6 bases not matched to a gene; V was cut back by 4 bases and J by 5 bases. Germline CDR1 and CDR2: SGHTA and FQGNSA. This CDR3 comprises 14 residues. CDR3 sequence (DNA): TGTGCCAGCAGCTCCCCGGGACTAGGGGAGACCCAGTACTTC. Its translation is CASSSPGLGETQYF.

The chain links TRBV28 to TRBJ1-6; 9 nucleotides match TRBD1. The CDR3 runs to 17 residues. From germline, CDR1 is MDHEN and CDR2 SYDVKM. J gave up 7 bases and V 0 bases, and 7 bases lay outside the gene matches. The CDR3 DNA follows: TGTGCCAGCAGTTTATGGTCTATTGGGACAGGGAATTCACCCCTCCACTTT. Translated: CASSLWSIGTGNSPLHF.

The V and J genes are TRBV28 and TRBJ2-7, with D unclear. Germline CDR1 MDHEN, CDR2 SYDVKM. Deletions cut 4 bases from V and 3 bases from J, with 10 bases between. CDR3 length equals 13 residues. CDR3 DNA sequence: TGTGCCAGCAGTTACCCCTCGGGCTACGAGCAGTACTTC. It is translated as CASSYPSGYEQYF.

In its sample, this clone was seen a few times. V gene TRBV3-1 (or the pseudogene TRBV3-2) combines with J gene TRBJ1-3; possible D gene TRBD1, 5 bases. The CDR3 is 15 residues long. Germline CDR1 is LGHDT and CDR2 is YNNKEL (reference sequence). Deletions cut 4 bases from V and 2 bases from J, with 12 bases between. CDR3 sequence (DNA): TGTGCCAGCAGCCCCACGACAGATCCTGGAAACACCATATATTTT. As protein: CASSPTTDPGNTIYF.

The chain is built from TRBV7-8 and TRBJ2-3, with 7 bases lining up with TRBD2. In germline, CDR1 is SGHVS, CDR2 FQNEAQ. Trimming cost V 4 bases and J 6 bases; bases outside gene matches: 10. The CDR3 has 15 amino acids. The CDR3 spells CASSSSSGTTDTQYF. DNA for the CDR3: TGTGCCAGCAGCTCCTCCTCCGGGACTACGGATACGCAGTATTTT. The whole variable domain, remainder taken from reference TRBV7-8 and TRBJ2-3, is GAGVSQSPRYKVAKRGQDVALRCDPISGHVSLFWYQQALGQGPEFLTYFQNEAQLDKSGLPSDRFFAERPEGSVSTLKIQRTQQEDSAVYLCASSSSSGTTDTQYFGPGTRLTVL.

This clone showed up just a few times. The rearrangement joins TRBV9 to TRBJ2-1; 14 bases map to TRBD2. This CDR3 is 16 amino acids long. Germline assignment: CDR1 SGDLS and CDR2 YYNGEE. J gave up 8 bases and V 3 bases, and 7 bases lay outside the gene matches. The CDR3 spells CASSGTGTSGSYEQFF. DNA for the CDR3: TGTGCCAGCAGCGGGACCGGGACTAGCGGGAGCTATGAGCAGTTCTTC.

This chain connects TRBV15 to TRBJ2-2; 9 bases are a match to TRBD1. Germline CDR1 reads LNHNV; CDR2 reads YYDKDF (reference sequence). V lost 4 bases, J lost 6 bases, and 6 bases stayed unmatched. This CDR3 spans 15 amino acids. The CDR3 spells CATSIRTGVAGELFF. DNA for the CDR3: TGTGCCACCAGCATAAGGACAGGGGTCGCCGGGGAGCTGTTTTTT.